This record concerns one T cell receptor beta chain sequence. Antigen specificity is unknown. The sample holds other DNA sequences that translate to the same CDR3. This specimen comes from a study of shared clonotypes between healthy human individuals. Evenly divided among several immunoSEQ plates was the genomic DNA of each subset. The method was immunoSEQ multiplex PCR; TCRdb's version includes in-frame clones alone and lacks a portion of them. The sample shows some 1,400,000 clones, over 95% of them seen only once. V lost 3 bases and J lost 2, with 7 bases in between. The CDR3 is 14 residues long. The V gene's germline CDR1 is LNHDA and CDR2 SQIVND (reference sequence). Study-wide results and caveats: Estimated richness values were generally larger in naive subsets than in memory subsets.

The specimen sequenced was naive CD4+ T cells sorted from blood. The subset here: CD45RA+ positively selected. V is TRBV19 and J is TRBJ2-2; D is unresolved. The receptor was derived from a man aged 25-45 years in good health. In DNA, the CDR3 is TGTGCCAGTAGTATTGCAGGAAACACCGGGGAGCTGTTTTTT. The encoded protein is CASSIAGNTGELFF.